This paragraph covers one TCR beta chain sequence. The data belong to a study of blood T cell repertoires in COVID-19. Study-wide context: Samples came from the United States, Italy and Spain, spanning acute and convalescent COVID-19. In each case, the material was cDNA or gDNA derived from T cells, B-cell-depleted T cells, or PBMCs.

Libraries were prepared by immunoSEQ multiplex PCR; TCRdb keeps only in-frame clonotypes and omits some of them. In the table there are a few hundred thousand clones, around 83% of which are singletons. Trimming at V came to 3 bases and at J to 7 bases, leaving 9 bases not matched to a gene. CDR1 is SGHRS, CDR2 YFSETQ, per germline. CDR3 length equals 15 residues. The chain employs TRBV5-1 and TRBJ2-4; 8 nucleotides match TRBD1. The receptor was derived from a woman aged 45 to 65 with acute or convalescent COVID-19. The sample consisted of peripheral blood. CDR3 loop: CASSSQQGDKNIQYF. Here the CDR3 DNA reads TGCGCCAGCAGCTCCCAACAGGGGGATAAGAACATTCAGTACTTC.